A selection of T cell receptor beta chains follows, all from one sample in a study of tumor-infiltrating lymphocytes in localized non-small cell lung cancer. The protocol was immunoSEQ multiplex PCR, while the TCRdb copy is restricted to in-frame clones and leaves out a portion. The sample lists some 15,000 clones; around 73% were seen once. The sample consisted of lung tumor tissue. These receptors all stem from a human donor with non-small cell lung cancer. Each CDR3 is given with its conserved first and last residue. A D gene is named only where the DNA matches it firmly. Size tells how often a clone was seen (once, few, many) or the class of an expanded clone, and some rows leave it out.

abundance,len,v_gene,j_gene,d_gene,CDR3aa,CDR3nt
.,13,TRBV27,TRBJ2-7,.,CASSLNRELNRNF,TGTGCCAGCAGTCTTAACAGGGAATTAAACCGGAACTTC
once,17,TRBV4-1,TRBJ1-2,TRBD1,CASSQDRTDRNYYGYTF,TGCGCCAGCAGCCAAGATAGGACGGACAGGAATTATTATGGCTACACCTTC
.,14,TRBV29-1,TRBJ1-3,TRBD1,CSARDRVSGNTIYF,TGCAGCGCGAGGGACAGGGTCTCTGGAAACACCATATATTTT
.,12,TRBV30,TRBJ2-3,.,CAWSESGDTQYF,TGTGCCTGGAGTGAGTCGGGAGATACGCAGTATTTT
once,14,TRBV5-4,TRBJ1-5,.,CASSLSGGNQPQHF,TGTGCCAGCAGCCTTTCAGGGGGCAATCAGCCCCAGCATTTT
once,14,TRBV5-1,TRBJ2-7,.,CASSLQAWSYEQYF,TGCGCCAGCAGCTTACAAGCCTGGTCCTACGAGCAGTACTTC
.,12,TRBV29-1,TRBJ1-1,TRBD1,CSVIPDRFEAFF,TGCAGCGTAATTCCGGACAGGTTTGAAGCTTTCTTT
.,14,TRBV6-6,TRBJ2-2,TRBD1,CASRKGADTGELFF,TGTGCCAGCAGAAAGGGGGCGGACACCGGGGAGCTGTTTTTT
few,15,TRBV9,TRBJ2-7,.,CASSVPQGPPYEQYF,TGTGCCAGCAGCGTGCCCCAGGGGCCCCCCTACGAGCAGTACTTC
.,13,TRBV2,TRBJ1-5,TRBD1,CATKGQSNQPQHF,TGTGCCACGAAGGGACAGAGCAATCAGCCCCAGCATTTT
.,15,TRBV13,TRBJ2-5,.,CASSLARGYQETQYF,TGTGCCAGCAGCTTAGCCAGGGGCTACCAAGAGACCCAGTACTTC
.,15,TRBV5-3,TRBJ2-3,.,CARSLSAGSTDTQYF,TGTGCCAGAAGCTTGAGCGCGGGGAGCACAGATACGCAGTATTTT
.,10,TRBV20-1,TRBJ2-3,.,CSASHTGQYF,TGCAGTGCTAGTCATACCGGGCAGTATTTT
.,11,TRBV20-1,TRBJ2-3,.,CSARRSDTQYF,TGCAGTGCTAGAAGGTCTGATACGCAGTATTTT
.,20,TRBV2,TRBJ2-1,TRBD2,CASSDGLGLAGEGYYNEQFF,TGTGCCAGCAGTGACGGCTTAGGACTAGCGGGAGAGGGCTACTACAATGAGCAGTTCTTC
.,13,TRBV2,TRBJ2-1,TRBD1,CASMGQGRNEQFF,TGTGCCAGCATGGGACAGGGGCGGAATGAGCAGTTCTTC
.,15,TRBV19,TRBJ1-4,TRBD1,CASSPGQGRNEKLFF,TGTGCCAGTAGTCCCGGACAGGGCCGTAATGAAAAACTGTTTTTT
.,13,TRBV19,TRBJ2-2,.,CASKRGPTGELFF,TGTGCCAGTAAACGCGGACCCACCGGGGAGCTGTTTTTT
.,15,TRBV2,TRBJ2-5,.,CASSEGASVKKTQYF,TGTGCCAGCAGTGAAGGGGCTAGCGTTAAAAAGACCCAGTACTTC
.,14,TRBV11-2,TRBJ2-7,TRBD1,CASSSGQVSYEQYF,TGTGCCAGCAGTTCGGGACAGGTCTCCTACGAGCAGTACTTC
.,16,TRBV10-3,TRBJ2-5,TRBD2,CAISDTKRGLQETQYF,TGTGCCATCAGTGATACTAAGCGGGGACTACAAGAGACCCAGTACTTC
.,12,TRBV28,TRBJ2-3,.,CASSLGRDTQYF,TGTGCCAGCAGTCTAGGTCGGGATACGCAGTATTTT
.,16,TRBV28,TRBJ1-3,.,CASSPSQGSSGNTIYF,TGTGCCAGCAGTCCCTCGCAGGGAAGCTCTGGAAACACCATATATTTT
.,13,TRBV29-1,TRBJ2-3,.,CSVETSRGGTQYF,TGCAGCGTTGAGACGTCCCGAGGAGGAACGCAGTATTTT
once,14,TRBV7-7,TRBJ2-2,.,CASSQTDMTGELFF,TGTGCTAGCAGCCAAACGGACATGACCGGGGAGCTGTTTTTT
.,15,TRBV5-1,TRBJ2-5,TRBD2,CASSLTGGPGETQYF,TGCGCCAGCAGCTTAACGGGAGGGCCAGGAGAGACCCAGTACTTC
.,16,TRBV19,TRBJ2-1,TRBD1,CASSLVPGQGGHEQFF,TGTGCCAGTAGTCTCGTCCCGGGACAGGGGGGGCATGAGCAGTTCTTC
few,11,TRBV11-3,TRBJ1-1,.,CASRHKVEAFF,TGTGCCAGCAGACACAAGGTCGAAGCTTTCTTT
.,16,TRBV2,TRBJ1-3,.,CASSERDKVSGNTIYF,TGTGCCAGCAGTGAACGGGACAAGGTCTCTGGAAACACCATATATTTT
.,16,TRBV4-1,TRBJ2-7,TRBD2,CASSQVGLAGGYEQYF,TGCGCCAGCAGCCAAGTGGGACTAGCGGGAGGTTACGAGCAGTACTTC
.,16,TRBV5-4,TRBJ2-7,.,CASSFAGAQSSYEQYF,TGTGCCAGCAGCTTCGCAGGGGCCCAATCTTCCTACGAGCAGTACTTC
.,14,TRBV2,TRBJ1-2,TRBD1,CASSEGRGLYGYTF,TGTGCCAGCAGTGAAGGCAGGGGGCTCTATGGCTACACCTTC
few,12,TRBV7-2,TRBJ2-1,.,CASSSTLNEQFF,TGTGCCAGCAGTTCCACTTTAAATGAGCAGTTCTTC
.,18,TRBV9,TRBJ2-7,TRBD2,CASSVAEYGGRDTYEQYF,TGTGCCAGCAGCGTAGCTGAGTATGGCGGGAGGGACACCTACGAGCAGTACTTC
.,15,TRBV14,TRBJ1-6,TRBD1,CASSQAGGYRSPLHF,TGTGCCAGCAGCCAAGCAGGGGGCTATCGATCACCCCTCCACTTT
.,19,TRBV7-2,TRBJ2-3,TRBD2,CASSLRVSGGLYSRDTQYF,TGTGCCAGCAGCTTACGGGTTAGCGGGGGGCTCTACTCTAGGGATACGCAGTATTTT
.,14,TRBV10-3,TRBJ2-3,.,CAISDGFSTDTQYF,TGTGCCATCAGTGACGGTTTCAGCACAGATACGCAGTATTTT
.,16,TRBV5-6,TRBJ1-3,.,CASSLVEGSAGNTIYF,TGTGCCAGCAGCTTGGTTGAGGGTTCGGCTGGAAACACCATATATTTT
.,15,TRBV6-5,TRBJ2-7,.,CASSYSNTQPYEQYF,TGTGCCAGCAGTTACTCGAACACTCAGCCCTACGAGCAGTACTTC
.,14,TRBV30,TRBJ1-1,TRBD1,CAWRNYRGTNEAFF,TGTGCCTGGAGAAACTACAGGGGAACGAATGAAGCTTTCTTT
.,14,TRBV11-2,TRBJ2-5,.,CASSLTGAPRTQYF,TGTGCCAGCAGCTTAACAGGCGCACCGCGGACCCAGTACTTC
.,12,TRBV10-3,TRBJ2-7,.,CAITPDSYEQYF,TGTGCCATCACTCCGGACAGCTACGAGCAGTACTTC
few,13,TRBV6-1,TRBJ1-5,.,CASVRGADGPQHF,TGTGCCAGCGTCCGGGGTGCTGATGGGCCCCAGCATTTT
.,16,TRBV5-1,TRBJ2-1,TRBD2,CASSRTSESSYNEQFF,TGCGCCAGCAGCAGGACTAGCGAGAGCTCCTACAATGAGCAGTTCTTC
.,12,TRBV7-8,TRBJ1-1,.,CASSRSDTEAFF,TGTGCCAGCAGCCGAAGCGACACTGAAGCTTTCTTT